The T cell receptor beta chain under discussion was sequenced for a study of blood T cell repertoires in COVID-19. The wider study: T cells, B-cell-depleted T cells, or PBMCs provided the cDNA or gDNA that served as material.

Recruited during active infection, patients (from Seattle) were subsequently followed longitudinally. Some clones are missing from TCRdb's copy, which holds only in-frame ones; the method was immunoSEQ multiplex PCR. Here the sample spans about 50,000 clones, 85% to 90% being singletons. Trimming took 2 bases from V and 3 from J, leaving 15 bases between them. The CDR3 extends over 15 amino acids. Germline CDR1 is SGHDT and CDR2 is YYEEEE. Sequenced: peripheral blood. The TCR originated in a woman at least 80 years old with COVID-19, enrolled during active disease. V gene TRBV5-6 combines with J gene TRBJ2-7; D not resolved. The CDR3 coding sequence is TGTGCCAGCAGCTTTCCCAGGCCGATGGGCTACGAGCAGTACTTC. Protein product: CASSFPRPMGYEQYF.